In this sample, the clone carrying this T cell receptor beta chain turned up once. Antigen unknown. The germline gives CDR1 KGHSH, CDR2 LQKENI. V lost 5 bases, J lost 0 bases, and 2 bases stayed unmatched. The CDR3 length is 16 residues. TCRdb keeps only in-frame clones here, not all; method: immunoSEQ multiplex PCR. Here the sample spans approximately 400,000 clones, about 92% being singletons. This sample is part of a study of Ad26.COV2.S vaccination and SARS-CoV-2 variants. General study points: There was a possibility that the TCR breadth and depth analyses underestimated total T cell responses.

This rearrangement joins TRBV18 to TRBJ2-2; TRBD2 agrees at 11 bases. The TCR originated in a human donor who had recovered from COVID-19. The source was peripheral blood, collected after recovery from COVID-19. The CDR3 sequence is CASSGTSGSNTGELFF. The DNA of the CDR3 is TGTGCCAGCTCAGGGACTAGCGGCTCGAACACCGGGGAGCTGTTTTTT.